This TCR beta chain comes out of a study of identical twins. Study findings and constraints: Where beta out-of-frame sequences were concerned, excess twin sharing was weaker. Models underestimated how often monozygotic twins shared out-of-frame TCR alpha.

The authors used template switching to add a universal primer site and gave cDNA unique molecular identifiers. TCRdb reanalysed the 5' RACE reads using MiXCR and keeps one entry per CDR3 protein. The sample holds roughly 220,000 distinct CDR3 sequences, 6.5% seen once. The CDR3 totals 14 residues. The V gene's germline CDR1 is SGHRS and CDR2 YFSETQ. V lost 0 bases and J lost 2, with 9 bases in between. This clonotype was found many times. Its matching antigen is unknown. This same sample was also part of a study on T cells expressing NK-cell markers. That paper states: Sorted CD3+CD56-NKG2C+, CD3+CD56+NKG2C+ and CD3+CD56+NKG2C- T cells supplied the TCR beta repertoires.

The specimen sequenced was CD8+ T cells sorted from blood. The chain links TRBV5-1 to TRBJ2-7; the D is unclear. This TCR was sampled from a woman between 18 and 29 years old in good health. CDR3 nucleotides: TGCGCCAGCAGCTTGGAGGGCAGAGCCTACGAGCAGTACTTC. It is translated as CASSLEGRAYEQYF.